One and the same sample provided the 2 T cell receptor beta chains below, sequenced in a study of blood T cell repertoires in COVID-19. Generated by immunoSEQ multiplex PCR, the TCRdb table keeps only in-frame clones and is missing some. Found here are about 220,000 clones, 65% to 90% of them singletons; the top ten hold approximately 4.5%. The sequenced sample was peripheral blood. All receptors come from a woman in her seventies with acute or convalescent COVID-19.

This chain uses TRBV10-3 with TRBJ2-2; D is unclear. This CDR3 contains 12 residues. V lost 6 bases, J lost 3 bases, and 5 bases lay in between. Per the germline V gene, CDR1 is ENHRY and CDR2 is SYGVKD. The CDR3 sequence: CAISLYTGELFF. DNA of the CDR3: TGTGCCATCAGCTTGTACACCGGGGAGCTGTTTTTT.

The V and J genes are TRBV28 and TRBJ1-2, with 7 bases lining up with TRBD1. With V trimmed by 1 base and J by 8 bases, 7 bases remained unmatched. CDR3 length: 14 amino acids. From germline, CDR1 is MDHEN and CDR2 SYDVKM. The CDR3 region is CASSLSQGVSGYTF. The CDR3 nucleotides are TGTGCCAGCAGTTTATCCCAGGGGGTTAGCGGCTACACCTTC.